This T cell receptor beta chain was observed in a study of patients and donors after allogeneic stem cell transplantation. This clonotype was seen a handful of times. TCRdb reprocessed the RT-PCR reads with MiXCR, giving one entry per CDR3 protein. This table has about 200,000 distinct CDR3 sequences, less than 50% appearing once. Germline CDR1 reads MDHEN; CDR2 reads SYDVKM. This CDR3 region has 14 residues. Trimming pared 4 bases from V and 3 bases from J, leaving 13 bases between. This TCR was sampled from a human donor who was either an allogeneic HSCT recipient or a stem cell or donor lymphocyte infusion donor (not recorded which). It is not recorded whose cells these are; they may come from a transplant donor. The chain employs TRBV28 and TRBJ2-7, with D tentatively TRBD2 (5 bases). Sequenced sample: blood, either unsorted or a sorted T cell fraction (not recorded which). The CDR3 spells CASSSSWAGYEQYF. DNA for the CDR3: TGTGCCAGCAGTTCGTCTTGGGCGGGCTACGAGCAGTACTTC.